This T cell receptor (beta chain) was profiled in a study of blood T cell repertoires in COVID-19. In the study overall: T cells, B-cell-depleted T cells, or PBMCs supplied cDNA or gDNA.

The CDR3 length is 13 residues. Trimming cost V 7 bases and J 0 bases, with 7 bases left between them. The V gene's germline CDR1 is MNHEY and CDR2 SVGAGI. Under the authors' procedure: Counts of nucleated cells, estimated from reference gene primer amplification, were obtained. The data were produced by immunoSEQ multiplex PCR, yet TCRdb's version contains in-frame clones alone and is incomplete. V and J calls plus clone size are reproduced from that table; the DNA served to infer D and trimming. The sample holds approximately 280,000 clones; 75% to 90% are singletons and the top ten take approximately 11%.

This TCR derives from a woman in her seventies with acute or convalescent COVID-19. Source material: peripheral blood. The V and J genes are TRBV6-5 and TRBJ1-5, with unresolved D. CDR3 sequence: CASIRHSNQPQHF. CDR3 DNA: TGTGCCAGCATCAGACATAGCAATCAGCCCCAGCATTTT.